This TCR beta chain was found in a study of human T cells and chemical hapten exposure. Study as a whole: Mostly female, the patients presented with alopecia areata, totalis or universalis.

Described time point: pre-sensitization, week 0. The treatment: therapeutic diphenylcyclopropenone sensitization with weekly scalp DPC. Each donor was an alopecia patient between 18 and 70 years of age who qualified for DPC. Germline lookup yields CDR1 SEHNR and CDR2 FQNEAQ (reference sequence). V lost 6 bases, J lost 7 bases, and 11 bases stayed unmatched. This CDR3 region has 15 residues. In TCRdb, the RACE reads were re-called with MiXCR into one record per CDR3 protein. The table has about 300,000 distinct CDR3 sequences, approximately 5% seen once. Sequencing used whole blood, obtained in connection with sensitization to the hapten diphenylcyclopropenone (DPC). The TCR comes from a woman between 18 and 30 years old with alopecia areata. Some clones in this sample may be carry-over from other donors' samples. The chain couples TRBV7-9 to TRBJ2-2; 7 bases fit TRBD2. CDR3 nucleotides: TGTGCCAGCAGTTATCCCGGGACTAAATTCGGGGAGCTGTTTTTT. Translating it yields CASSYPGTKFGELFF.